The text below deals with one T cell receptor beta chain. The germline V gene encodes CDR1 KGHSH and CDR2 LQKENI. J lost 4 bases, V lost 2 bases, and 10 bases had no gene match. The CDR3 is 17 residues long. It was from alopecia areata patients that lesional scalp punch biopsies and peripheral blood were collected. It was cDNA, reverse transcribed from extracted RNA, that served as the sequencing template. Data came from immunoSEQ multiplex PCR; TCRdb stores just in-frame clones and leaves some out. Of 170,000 or so clones in the sample, 50% to 75% were seen once. The data were taken from a study of CD8+ T cells in alopecia areata.

The receptor was isolated from a human donor with alopecia areata. V usage is TRBV18 and J usage is TRBJ2-3; 9 bases align to TRBD1. The sample in question was CD4+ T cells sorted from blood, obtained at week 0. The CDR3 here is CASSPVTGTGSADTQYF. CDR3 nucleotides: TGTGCCAGCTCACCAGTCACCGGGACAGGGAGTGCAGATACGCAGTATTTT.